This passage covers 29 T cell receptor beta chains from one sample sequenced in a study of post-analysis software for immune sequencing data. No antigen has been identified for these receptors. Study outcomes and limitations: When patients were compared with controls, 4 or 5 TRBV segments were more frequent, TRBV5-6, TRBV5-1 and TRBV20-1 among them.

Sequencing libraries made from TCR beta cDNA carried unique molecular identifiers. Using its own MiXCR run on the PCR reads, TCRdb lists one record per CDR3 protein. The sample lists hundreds of thousands of distinct CDR3 sequences; around 64% were seen once. Material for sequencing was blood. Receptors originate from a girl between 2 and 10 years old with multiple sclerosis.

The rearrangement uses TRBV20-1 and TRBJ2-7; no definite D call. Germline assignment: CDR1 DFQATT and CDR2 SNEGSKA (reference sequence). V was trimmed by 6 bases and J by 5 bases, leaving 20 bases between them. This CDR3 is 14 amino acids long. As DNA, the CDR3 is TGCAGTGCAGCCCCGTCCCCTTTTAGGGACGAGCAGTACTTC. This gives the protein CSAAPSPFRDEQYF.

This clonotype was found a few times. V usage is TRBV5-1 and J usage is TRBJ2-5; no clear D gene. Per the germline V gene, CDR1 is SGHRS and CDR2 is YFSETQ. Trimming removed 2 bases from V and 1 base from J, with 9 bases in between. The CDR3 sequence is 14 residues long. This chain's CDR3 is CASSFLGGQETQYF. The CDR3 DNA reads as TGCGCCAGCAGCTTTTTGGGCGGCCAAGAGACCCAGTACTTC.

V usage is TRBV11-1 and J usage is TRBJ2-7; no clear D gene. V lost 5 bases to trimming and J lost 8 bases, with 28 bases between them. The length of the CDR3 is 17 residues. Germline V gives CDR1 SGHAT, CDR2 FQDESV (reference sequence). In nucleotides, the CDR3 is TGTGCCAGCAGCCCCACTCGAACAACGGCGGAGAATACGAAGCAGTACTTC. Protein: CASSPTRTTAENTKQYF.

The chain recombines TRBV4-3 with TRBJ2-5; 7 bases match TRBD2. The V gene end was trimmed by 0 bases and the J gene end by 5 bases; junction bases not matched to a gene: 6. Germline V lookup: CDR1 LGHNA, CDR2 YSLEER. The CDR3 covers 15 residues. CDR3 nucleotide sequence: TGCGCCAGCAGCCAAGAATGGTACGGGGGGGAGACCCAGTACTTC. It yields the protein CASSQEWYGGETQYF.

This clonotype was observed a handful of times. This chain connects TRBV7-9 to TRBJ2-5; D may correspond to TRBD1 or TRBD2 (5 bases each). Per germline, CDR1 SEHNR and CDR2 FQNEAQ (reference sequence). Deletions cut 5 bases from V and 2 bases from J, with 12 bases between. The CDR3 extends over 14 amino acids. CDR3 DNA sequence: TGTGCCAGCAGCGCCGTCGGGGCGCAAGAGACCCAGTACTTC. Amino acid sequence: CASSAVGAQETQYF.

Here the CDR3 reads CASSLAAGRNEAFF. The CDR3 DNA is TGCGCCAGCAGCTTGGCGGCAGGGCGGAATGAAGCTTTCTTT. The chain employs TRBV5-1 and TRBJ1-1; D possibly corresponds to TRBD1 (5 bases). The germline gives CDR1 SGHRS, CDR2 YFSETQ. The ends were cut back, 0 bases at V and 7 bases at J, with 13 bases in the middle. This CDR3 is built from 14 residues. The whole variable domain, filled in from reference TRBV5-1 and TRBJ1-1, reads KAGVTQTPRYLIKTRGQQVTLSCSPISGHRSVSWYQQTPGQGLQFLFEYFSETQRNKGNFPGRFSGRQFSNSRSEMNVSTLELGDSALYLCASSLAAGRNEAFFGQGTRLTVV.

V is TRBV29-1 and J is TRBJ2-1; D gene unclear. In germline, CDR1 is SQVTM, CDR2 ANQGSEA. V was trimmed by 7 bases and J by 15 bases, leaving 16 bases between them. There are 10 residues in the CDR3. CDR3 protein: CSAAGASWFF. CDR3 nucleotides: TGCAGCGCCGCCGGTGCATCATGGTTCTTC.

This clonotype was found a few times. The chain has TRBV5-6 and TRBJ2-1; no definite D call. V dropped 4 bases and J dropped 5 bases, with 10 bases sitting between them. From germline, CDR1 is SGHDT and CDR2 YYEEEE. The CDR3 contains 13 residues. For the CDR3, the DNA is TGTGCCAGCAGCCTAGTGGGTGACAATGAGCAGTTCTTC. Translation gives CASSLVGDNEQFF.

The chain recombines TRBV7-9 with TRBJ2-5; D uncertain. V was trimmed by 1 base and J by 1 base, leaving 10 bases between them. CDR3 length equals 15 residues. Germline lookup yields CDR1 SEHNR and CDR2 FQNEAQ (reference sequence). CDR3 DNA: TGTGCCAGCAGCTTAGAGGTGGCAGGCCAAGAGACCCAGTACTTC. Translating gives CASSLEVAGQETQYF.

CDR3 residues: CSARPGPIHSNQPQHF. The DNA for the CDR3 is TGCAGTGCTAGACCGGGACCGATACATAGCAATCAGCCCCAGCATTTT. The chain recombines TRBV20-1 with TRBJ1-5; possible D gene TRBD1, 5 bases. This CDR3 spans 16 amino acids. Between the trimmed V and J ends, which lost 2 bases and 0 bases, there was a span of 14 bases. Germline V gives CDR1 DFQATT, CDR2 SNEGSKA (reference sequence).

The chain carries TRBV6-2 or TRBV6-3 and TRBJ2-1; TRBD2 aligns across 9 bases. The germline CDR1 and CDR2 sequences are MNHEY and SVGEGT. V was clipped by 4 bases and J by 0 bases; unmatched bases: 7. The CDR3 spans 17 residues. Written as DNA, the CDR3 is TGTGCCAGCAGTTCAAGCGGGGGGACACGCTCCTACAATGAGCAGTTCTTC. Protein sequence: CASSSSGGTRSYNEQFF.

The rearrangement joins TRBV12-3 or TRBV12-4 to TRBJ2-1; no reliable D call. V was cut by 5 bases and J by 10 bases, with 12 bases left in between. The CDR3 contains 12 residues. The DNA of the CDR3 is TGTGCCAGCAGTACCTCCCCTAGGGAGCAGTTCTTC. It specifies CASSTSPREQFF.

The V and J genes are TRBV20-1 and TRBJ2-1, with TRBD1 matching 10 bases. CDR1 and CDR2 from the germline V gene are DFQATT and SNEGSKA (reference sequence). V shed 8 bases and J 8 bases; nucleotides not matched to a gene: 18. The CDR3 consists of 16 residues. CDR3: CSSRQLQGQGGDEQFF. The CDR3 nucleotides read TGCAGTTCCCGACAGCTCCAAGGACAGGGGGGGGATGAGCAGTTCTTC.

CDR3 sequence: CASKETESYEQYF. Here the CDR3 DNA reads TGTGCCAGCAAGGAGACAGAGTCCTACGAGCAGTACTTC. The rearrangement uses TRBV2 and TRBJ2-4; D possibly corresponds to TRBD1 (5 bases). The end of the DNA is better explained by TRBJ2-7, so the J call may be wrong. CDR1 and CDR2 from the germline V gene are SNHLY and FYNNEI. The CDR3 covers 13 residues.

The rearrangement joins TRBV7-2 to TRBJ2-1; perhaps TRBD2 as D (7 bases). This CDR3 is built from 14 residues. V dropped 1 base and J dropped 13 bases, with 17 bases sitting between them. Germline V gene sequence: CDR1 SGHTA, CDR2 FQGNSA. This CDR3 is CASSLGGGARRQFF. CDR3 bases: TGTGCCAGCAGCTTAGGTGGGGGGGCTAGGCGACAGTTCTTC.

The genes are TRBV5-1 and TRBJ2-1, with TRBD2 identical over 13 bases. CDR1 is SGHRS and CDR2 is YFSETQ in the germline V gene. V was pared by 1 base and J by 6 bases, with 4 bases of the junction left unmatched. This CDR3 has 16 amino acids. In DNA form, the CDR3 reads TGCGCCAGCAGCTTGATAACTAGCGGGAGGGCCAATGAGCAGTTCTTC. Translated: CASSLITSGRANEQFF. The full variable domain, rest sourced from reference TRBV5-1 and TRBJ2-1, is KAGVTQTPRYLIKTRGQQVTLSCSPISGHRSVSWYQQTPGQGLQFLFEYFSETQRNKGNFPGRFSGRQFSNSRSEMNVSTLELGDSALYLCASSLITSGRANEQFFGPGTRLTVL.

V and J are TRBV7-2 and TRBJ2-1, with D possibly matching TRBD2 (5 bases). The V and J ends lost 1 base and 4 bases respectively, with 8 bases between them. The CDR3 contains 14 residues. The germline V gene encodes CDR1 SGHTA and CDR2 FQGNSA. CDR3 residues: CASSLDRRYNEQFF. The CDR3 coding sequence is TGTGCCAGCAGCTTAGATCGGAGGTACAATGAGCAGTTCTTC.

The chain recombines TRBV15 with TRBJ2-1, with 7 bases fitting TRBD2. In germline, CDR1 is LNHNV, CDR2 YYDKDF (reference sequence). This CDR3 has 16 residues. V lost 3 bases and J lost 8; bases outside the gene matches: 13. This CDR3 is CATSREDGLEYDEQFF. The CDR3 DNA reads as TGTGCCACCAGCAGGGAAGACGGACTAGAGTACGATGAGCAGTTCTTC.

This clonotype was observed many times. J is TRBJ1-5 and V is TRBV12-3 or TRBV12-4, with 7 bases matching TRBD1. CDR3 length: 13 amino acids. The V segment lost 6 bases and the J segment 5 bases; nucleotides outside the gene matches: 4. In DNA form, the CDR3 reads TGTGCCAGCAGCTTCACAGGGGATCAGCCCCAGCATTTT. This encodes CASSFTGDQPQHF.

This clonotype has a single count. This chain uses TRBV5-5 with TRBJ2-1; D may correspond to TRBD1 or TRBD2 (7 bases each). The CDR3 extends over 13 amino acids. Per germline, CDR1 SGHKS and CDR2 YYEKEE (reference sequence). Trimming shortened V by 3 bases and J by 7 bases, and 11 bases separated the two germline ends. CDR3 in DNA: TGTGCCAGCAGCTGGCAGGGGGGGAATGAGCAGTTCTTC. This sequence encodes CASSWQGGNEQFF.

This chain uses TRBV6-2 or TRBV6-3 with TRBJ2-5, with D perhaps matching TRBD1 (6 bases). Trimming stripped 0 bases from V and 6 bases from J, with 17 bases between. CDR3 length equals 16 residues. CDR1 and CDR2 (germline): MNHEY, SVGEGT. CDR3 in amino acids: CASSYSVGGRRQTQYF. CDR3 nucleotides: TGTGCCAGCAGTTACTCGGTAGGGGGACGGAGGCAGACCCAGTACTTC.

V and J are TRBV9 and TRBJ2-7, with 8 bases aligning to TRBD1. There are 15 residues in the CDR3. The trim removed 3 bases at V and 0 bases at J, leaving 5 bases unmatched. The germline gives CDR1 SGDLS, CDR2 YYNGEE. The CDR3 spells CASSAGTGYSYEQYF. CDR3 coding DNA: TGTGCCAGCAGCGCCGGGACAGGCTACTCCTACGAGCAGTACTTC.

The V gene is TRBV6-4, the J gene TRBJ2-3, with 11 bases matching TRBD1. The germline CDR1 and CDR2 sequences are MRHNA and SNTAGT. With 2 bases clipped from V and 7 bases from J, the junction kept 5 bases outside the gene matches. CDR3 length: 15 residues. Written as DNA, the CDR3 is TGTGCCAGCAGTGACACCGGGACAGGGGGTTATACGCAGTATTTT. It yields the protein CASSDTGTGGYTQYF.

This rearrangement joins TRBV14 to TRBJ2-4; the D is unclear. The J call may be mistaken, given a closer DNA end match to TRBJ2-7. The CDR3 length is 11 residues. Germline V CDR1 and CDR2: SGHDN, FVKESK. The CDR3 DNA reads TGTGCCAGCAGCCACCCATACGAGCAGTACTTC. Protein sequence: CASSHPYEQYF.

This chain uses TRBV29-1 with TRBJ2-7; 13 bases fit TRBD2. Germline values: CDR1 SQVTM, CDR2 ANQGSEA. CDR3 length: 17 residues. V lost 6 bases to trimming and J lost 4 bases; unmatched junction nucleotides: 15. CDR3 DNA sequence: TGCAGCGTCGCCGGGACTAGCGGGATAGAAAAAGCTTACGAGCAGTACTTC. Translated: CSVAGTSGIEKAYEQYF.

The chain carries TRBV27 and TRBJ2-1; the match to TRBD2 covers 12 bases. Germline CDR1 and CDR2: MNHEY and SMNVEV (reference sequence). This CDR3 spans 20 amino acids. The V gene end was trimmed by 4 bases and the J gene end by 1 base; junction bases not matched to a gene: 14. In DNA, the CDR3 is TGTGCCAGCAGTTGGGAGGGGGGTACTAGCGGGAGGTTGTCCTACAATGAGCAGTTCTTC. As protein: CASSWEGGTSGRLSYNEQFF.

This chain links TRBV5-1 with TRBJ2-1, with D maybe TRBD2 (9 bases). The CDR3 runs to 20 residues. CDR1 SGHRS and CDR2 YFSETQ come from the germline V gene. Trimming cost V 4 bases and J 0 bases, with 26 bases left between them. The CDR3 nucleotides read TGCGCCAGCAGCGATCCCAGGGGGCGCACAGCGGGGGGCTCCTACAATGAGCAGTTCTTC. Translating gives CASSDPRGRTAGGSYNEQFF.

This rearrangement joins TRBV20-1 to TRBJ2-5, with D maybe TRBD1 (6 bases). The germline gives CDR1 DFQATT, CDR2 SNEGSKA (reference sequence). With 3 bases removed from V and 2 bases from J, the gap between germline ends came to 10 bases. This CDR3 has 13 residues. As DNA, the CDR3 is TGCAGTGCTAGCCTAGGACAGCAAGAGACCCAGTACTTC. As protein: CSASLGQQETQYF.

There are a few counts of this clonotype. This chain links TRBV7-6 with TRBJ2-7, with 14 nucleotides matching TRBD2. There are 18 residues in the CDR3. Germline CDR1 reads SGHVS; CDR2 reads FNYEAQ. With V trimmed by 5 bases and J by 2 bases, 11 bases remained unmatched. The CDR3 DNA reads TGTGCCAGCAGCCCCGGGACTAGCGGGAGCCTCGTCCCCTACGAGCAGTACTTC. This sequence encodes CASSPGTSGSLVPYEQYF.